This TCR beta chain was profiled in a study of blood T cell repertoires in COVID-19. Study in general: From the United States, Italy and Spain came samples of acute and convalescent COVID-19. The cDNA or gDNA used as material had been derived from T cells, B-cell-depleted T cells, or PBMCs.

In germline, CDR1 is LGHNA, CDR2 YSLEER. The V gene lost 0 bases and the J gene lost 3 bases, with 9 bases spanning the gap. CDR3 length equals 14 residues. The protocol was immunoSEQ multiplex PCR, while the TCRdb copy is restricted to in-frame clones and leaves out a portion. The sample lists some 49,000 clones; under 95% were seen once. The chain has TRBV4-3 and TRBJ2-7, with unresolved D. The sequence derives from a man aged 65-85 years with active COVID-19. Sequencing was done on a sample of peripheral blood. DNA for the CDR3: TGCGCCAGCAGCCAAGATTGGAGAGACTACGAGCAGTACTTC. Its translation: CASSQDWRDYEQYF.